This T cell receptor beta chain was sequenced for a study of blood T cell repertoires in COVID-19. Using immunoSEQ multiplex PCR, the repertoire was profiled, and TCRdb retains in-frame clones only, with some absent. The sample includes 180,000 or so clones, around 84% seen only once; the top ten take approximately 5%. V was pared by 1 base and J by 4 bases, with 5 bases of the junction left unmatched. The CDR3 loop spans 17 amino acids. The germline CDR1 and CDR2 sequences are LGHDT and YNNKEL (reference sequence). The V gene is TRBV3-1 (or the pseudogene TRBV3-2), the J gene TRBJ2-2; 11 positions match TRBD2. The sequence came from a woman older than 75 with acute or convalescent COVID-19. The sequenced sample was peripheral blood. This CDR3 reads CASSQALAGGGTGELFF. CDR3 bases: TGTGCCAGCAGCCAAGCCTTAGCGGGAGGGGGCACCGGGGAGCTGTTTTTT.